This entry features one T cell receptor (beta chain) sequence. The data were produced by immunoSEQ multiplex PCR, yet TCRdb's version contains in-frame clones alone and is incomplete. Here the sample spans tens of thousands of clones, about 89% being singletons. The source of the sample is a study of PD-1 blockade in classical Hodgkin lymphoma. Each and every patient relapsed after autologous stem cell transplantation, and patients got differing brentuximab vedotin exposure. With V trimmed by 3 bases and J by 0 bases, 7 bases remained unmatched. Per the germline V gene, CDR1 is SGHNT and CDR2 is YYREEE (reference sequence). This CDR3 region has 18 residues.

The material sequenced was peripheral blood mononuclear cells (PBMCs), taken at baseline. This sequence joins TRBV5-4 and TRBJ2-3; the match to TRBD2 covers 13 bases. This clonotype was obtained from a human donor with classical Hodgkin lymphoma. CDR3 sequence: CASSSLAGGSQSTDTQYF. DNA of the CDR3: TGTGCCAGCAGCTCACTAGCGGGAGGGAGTCAAAGCACAGATACGCAGTATTTT.